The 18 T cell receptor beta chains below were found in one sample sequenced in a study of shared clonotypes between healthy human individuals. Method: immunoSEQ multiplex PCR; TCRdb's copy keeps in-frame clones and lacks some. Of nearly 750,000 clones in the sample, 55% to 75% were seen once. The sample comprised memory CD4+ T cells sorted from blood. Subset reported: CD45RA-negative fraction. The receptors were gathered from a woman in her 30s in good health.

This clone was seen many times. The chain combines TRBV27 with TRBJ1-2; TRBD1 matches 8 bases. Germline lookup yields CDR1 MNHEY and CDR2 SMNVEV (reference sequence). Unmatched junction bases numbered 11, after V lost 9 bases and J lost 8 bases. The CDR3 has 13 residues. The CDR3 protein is CARQGARDSGYTF. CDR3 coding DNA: TGTGCCAGGCAGGGGGCGCGAGATTCCGGCTACACCTTC.

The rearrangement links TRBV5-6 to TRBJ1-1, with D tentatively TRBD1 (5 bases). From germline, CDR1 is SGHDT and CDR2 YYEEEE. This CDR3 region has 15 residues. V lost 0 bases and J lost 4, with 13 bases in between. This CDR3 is CASSLEGYQATEAFF. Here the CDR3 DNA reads TGTGCCAGCAGCTTGGAGGGGTATCAGGCCACTGAAGCTTTCTTT.

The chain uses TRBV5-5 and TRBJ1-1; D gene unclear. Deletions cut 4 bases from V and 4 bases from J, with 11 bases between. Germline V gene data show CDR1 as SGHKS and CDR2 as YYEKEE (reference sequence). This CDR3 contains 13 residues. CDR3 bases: TGTGCCAGCAGCCTATCTGATAGCACTGAAGCTTTCTTT. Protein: CASSLSDSTEAFF.

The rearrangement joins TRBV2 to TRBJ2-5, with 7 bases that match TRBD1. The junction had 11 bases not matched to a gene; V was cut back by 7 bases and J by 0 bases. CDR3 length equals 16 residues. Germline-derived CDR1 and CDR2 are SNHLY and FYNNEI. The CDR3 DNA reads TGTGCCAGCATTCCCAAACAGGGGCGAAACCAAGAGACCCAGTACTTC. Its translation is CASIPKQGRNQETQYF.

CDR3 sequence (DNA): TGCAGTGCACCACTAAGGGAGCAGTACTTC. Encoded protein: CSAPLREQYF. The chain couples TRBV20-1 to TRBJ2-7, with no clear D. The germline V gene has CDR1 DFQATT and CDR2 SNEGSKA (reference sequence). The CDR3 runs 10 residues. Trimming removed 6 bases at V and 7 bases at J, with 10 bases between.

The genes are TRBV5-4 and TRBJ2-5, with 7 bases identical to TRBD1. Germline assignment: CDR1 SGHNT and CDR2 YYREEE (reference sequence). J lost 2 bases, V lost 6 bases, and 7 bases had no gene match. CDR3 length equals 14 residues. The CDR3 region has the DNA TGTGCCAGCACGACAGGGAATCGACAAGAGACCCAGTACTTC. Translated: CASTTGNRQETQYF.

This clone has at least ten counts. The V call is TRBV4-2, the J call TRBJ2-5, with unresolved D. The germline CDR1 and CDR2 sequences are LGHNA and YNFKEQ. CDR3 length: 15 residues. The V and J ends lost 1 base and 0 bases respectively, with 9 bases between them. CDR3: CASSQGGKNQETQYF. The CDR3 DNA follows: TGTGCCAGCAGCCAAGGAGGAAAAAACCAAGAGACCCAGTACTTC.

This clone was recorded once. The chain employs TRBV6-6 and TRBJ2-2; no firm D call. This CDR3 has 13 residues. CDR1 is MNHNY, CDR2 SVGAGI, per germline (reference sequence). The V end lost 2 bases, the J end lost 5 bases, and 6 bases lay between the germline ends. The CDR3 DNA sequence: TGTGCCAGCAGTTACCCCAGGACCGGGGAGCTGTTTTTT. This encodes CASSYPRTGELFF.

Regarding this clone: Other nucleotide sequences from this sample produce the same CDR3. For the CDR3, the DNA is TGTGCCAGCAGCAATGACAGGGGGCCCTACGAGCAGTACTTC. It codes for CASSNDRGPYEQYF. This chain links TRBV11-2 with TRBJ2-7; 10 bases match TRBD1. This CDR3 spans 14 amino acids. Germline assignment: CDR1 SGHAT and CDR2 FQNNGV. J was trimmed by 2 bases and V by 5 bases; bases with no gene match: 3.

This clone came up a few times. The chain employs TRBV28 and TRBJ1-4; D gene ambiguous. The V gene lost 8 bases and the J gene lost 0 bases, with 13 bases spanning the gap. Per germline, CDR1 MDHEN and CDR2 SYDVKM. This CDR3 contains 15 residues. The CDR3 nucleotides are TGTGCCAGCTCCCGGGGTGGGACAACTAATGAAAAACTGTTTTTT. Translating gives CASSRGGTTNEKLFF.

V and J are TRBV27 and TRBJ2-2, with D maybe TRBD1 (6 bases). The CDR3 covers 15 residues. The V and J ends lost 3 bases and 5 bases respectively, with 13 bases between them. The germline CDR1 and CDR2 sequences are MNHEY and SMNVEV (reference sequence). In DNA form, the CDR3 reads TGTGCCAGCAGTTTTCGAACAGGGAGAACCGGGGAGCTGTTTTTT. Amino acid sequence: CASSFRTGRTGELFF.

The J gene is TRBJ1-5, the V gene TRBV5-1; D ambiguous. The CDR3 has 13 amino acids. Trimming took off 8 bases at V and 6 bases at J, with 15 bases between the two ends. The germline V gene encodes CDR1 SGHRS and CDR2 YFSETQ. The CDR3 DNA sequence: TGCGCCAGTTCACGAGTTTCCGGTCAGCCCCAGCATTTT. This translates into CASSRVSGQPQHF.

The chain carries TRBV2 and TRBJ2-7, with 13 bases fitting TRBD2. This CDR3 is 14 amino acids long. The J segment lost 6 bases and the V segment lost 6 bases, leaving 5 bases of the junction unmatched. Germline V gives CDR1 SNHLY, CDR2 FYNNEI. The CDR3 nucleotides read TGTGCCAGCAGCGGGACTAGCGGGACCCTCGAGCAGTACTTC. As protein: CASSGTSGTLEQYF.

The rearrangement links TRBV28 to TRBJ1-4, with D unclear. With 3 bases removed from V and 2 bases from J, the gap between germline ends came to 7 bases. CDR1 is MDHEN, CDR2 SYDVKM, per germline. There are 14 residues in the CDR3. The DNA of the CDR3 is TGTGCCAGCAGTTTCCACGGGACTAATGAAAAACTGTTTTTT. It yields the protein CASSFHGTNEKLFF. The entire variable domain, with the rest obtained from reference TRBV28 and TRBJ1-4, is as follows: DVKVTQSSRYLVKRTGEKVFLECVQDMDHENMFWYRQDPGLGLRLIYFSYDVKMKEKGDIPEGYSVSREKKERFSLILESASTNQTSMYLCASSFHGTNEKLFFGSGTQLSVL.

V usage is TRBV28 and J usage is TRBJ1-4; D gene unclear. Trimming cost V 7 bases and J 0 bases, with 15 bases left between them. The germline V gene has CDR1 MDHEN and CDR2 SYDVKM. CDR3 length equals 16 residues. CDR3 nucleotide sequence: TGTGCCAGCACCGCCCCTGAGGGTGCAACTAATGAAAAACTGTTTTTT. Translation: CASTAPEGATNEKLFF.

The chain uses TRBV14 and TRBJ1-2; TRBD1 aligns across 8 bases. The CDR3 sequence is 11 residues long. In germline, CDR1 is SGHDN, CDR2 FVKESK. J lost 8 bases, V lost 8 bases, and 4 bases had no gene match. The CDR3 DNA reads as TGTGCCAGCGGACAGGGTGGCGGCTACACCTTC. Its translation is CASGQGGGYTF.

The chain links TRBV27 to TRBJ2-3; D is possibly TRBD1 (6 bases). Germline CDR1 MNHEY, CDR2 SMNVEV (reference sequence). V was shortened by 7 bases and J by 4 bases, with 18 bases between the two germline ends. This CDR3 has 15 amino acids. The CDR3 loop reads CASTRDTTGADTQYF. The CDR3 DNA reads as TGTGCCAGCACACGGGACACCACAGGAGCAGATACGCAGTATTTT.

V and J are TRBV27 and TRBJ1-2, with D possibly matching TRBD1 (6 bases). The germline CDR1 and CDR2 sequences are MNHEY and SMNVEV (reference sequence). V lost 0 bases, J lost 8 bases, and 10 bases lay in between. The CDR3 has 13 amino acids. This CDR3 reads CASSLSLRGGYTF. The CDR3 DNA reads TGTGCCAGCAGTTTATCGCTCAGGGGAGGCTACACCTTC.